This TCR beta chain was identified in a study of T cell responses to AZD1222 COVID-19 vaccine. Study-level information: Investigators merged groups given second doses at roughly 4 or roughly 12 weeks.

This clone was seen once. The antigen is not known. General observations from the study: The donors showed a predominance of white British ancestry and of females, with possible underestimation of clonal diversity. The repertoires were collected only after the peak T cell response.

Sequencing used immunoSEQ multiplex PCR; TCRdb keeps in-frame clones, though not all of them. In the table there are around 180,000 clones, just over 85% of which are singletons. The CDR3 covers 13 residues. Germline V gene data show CDR1 as SGHNT and CDR2 as YYREEE (reference sequence). The V end lost 0 bases, the J end lost 7 bases, and 11 bases lay between the germline ends. The gene calls are TRBV5-4 and TRBJ2-7, with D maybe TRBD2 (7 bases). The starting material was peripheral blood, obtained on day 0 of AZD1222 vaccination. The sequence came from an adult in good health. The chain's CDR3 is CASSLAGGQEQYF. Written as DNA, the CDR3 is TGTGCCAGCAGCTTGGCCGGGGGGCAAGAGCAGTACTTC.